Below, one T cell receptor beta chain is given with its context. The V end was cut by 1 base, the J end by 4 bases, with 10 bases between. Germline V CDR1 and CDR2: SGHAT, FQNNGV. The CDR3 is 15 residues long. It was during active infection that Seattle patients were enrolled and then longitudinally followed. In the authors' methods: The authors estimated nucleated cell counts from reference gene primer amplification. Some clones are missing from TCRdb's copy, which holds only in-frame ones; the method was immunoSEQ multiplex PCR. The V and J calls and clone size were taken over from that table, and D and trimming were inferred from the DNA. This sample yields 350,000 to 450,000 clones, of which more than 75% are seen a single time; under 3% belongs to the top ten. The source of the sample is a study of blood T cell repertoires in COVID-19. Across the study: The origin of the acute and convalescent COVID-19 samples was the United States, Italy and Spain. Sources were T cells, B-cell-depleted T cells, or PBMCs; the material itself was cDNA or gDNA.

The genes are TRBV11-2 and TRBJ2-2; no definite D call. This receptor was taken from an older woman with COVID-19, enrolled during active disease. The sequencing sample was made of peripheral blood. As DNA, the CDR3 is TGTGCCAGCAGCTTAGTTGCCGGGTCCACCGGGGAGCTGTTTTTT. Its protein is CASSLVAGSTGELFF. The full variable domain, completed using reference TRBV11-2 and TRBJ2-2, is EAGVAQSPRYKIIEKRQSVAFWCNPISGHATLYWYQQILGQGPKLLIQFQNNGVVDDSQLPKDRFSAERLKGVDSTLKIQPAKLEDSAVYLCASSLVAGSTGELFFGEGSRLTVL.